This entry lists 21 T cell receptor beta chains sequenced from one sample in a study of blood T cells in healthy people across ages. A sample-barcoded 5' primer and a J-beta primer mix were used in a second PCR of roughly 7 to 11 cycles. TCRdb itself ran the 5' RACE reads through MiXCR, one entry per CDR3 protein. The sample yields roughly 1 million distinct CDR3 sequences, roughly 24% seen once. These data also formed part of another study, on T cells of mothers and their children.

The sequenced material came from blood. All receptors come from a girl aged 2 to 9 in good health.

This clonotype was counted only a few times. The chain carries TRBV20-1 and TRBJ2-2; TRBD1 is a possible D gene (5 bases). The CDR3 runs to 13 residues. Germline-derived CDR1 and CDR2 are DFQATT and SNEGSKA (reference sequence). V was cut by 3 bases and J by 6 bases, with 11 bases left in between. DNA of the CDR3: TGCAGTGCTAGTCCCGGACACCCCGGGGAGCTGTTTTTT. Its translation is CSASPGHPGELFF.

The chain has TRBV12-3 or TRBV12-4 and TRBJ2-3; maybe TRBD1 (5 bases). Trimming pared 6 bases from V and 5 bases from J, leaving 9 bases between. This CDR3 contains 12 residues. The CDR3 DNA reads as TGTGCCAGCAGGAAAGGGGAAGATACGCAGTATTTT. It translates to CASRKGEDTQYF.

This rearrangement joins TRBV29-1 to TRBJ1-2; maybe TRBD1 (5 bases). Trimming shortened V by 2 bases and J by 1 base, and 20 bases separated the two germline ends. Germline V lookup: CDR1 SQVTM, CDR2 ANQGSEA. The CDR3 has 17 amino acids. CDR3 in DNA: TGCAGCGTTGAAAATGGGATCTATGACAGTCTTAACTATGGCTACACCTTC. Translated, it gives CSVENGIYDSLNYGYTF.

The gene calls are TRBV2 and TRBJ2-5, with no clear D. Judging by the DNA end, TRBJ2-7 fits better; the J call may be wrong. The germline V gene encodes CDR1 SNHLY and CDR2 FYNNEI. This CDR3 has 12 residues. CDR3 sequence: CASKLDPYEQYF. CDR3 DNA: TGTGCCAGCAAACTGGACCCGTACGAGCAGTACTTC.

This clonotype was detected only a few times. The chain has TRBV7-6 and TRBJ1-4; TRBD1 might be the D (5 bases). Germline assignment: CDR1 SGHVS and CDR2 FNYEAQ. V was shortened by 5 bases and J by 8 bases, with 21 bases between the two germline ends. This CDR3 is 16 amino acids long. This chain's CDR3 is CASSHYNTGVGEKLFF. CDR3 sequence (DNA): TGTGCCAGCAGCCACTACAATACGGGGGTAGGGGAAAAACTGTTTTTT.

Concerning this clonotype: The junction and the germline gene differ at one end; a read error may be behind it. This chain connects TRBV4-3 to TRBJ2-3, with TRBD2 matching over 9 bases. CDR1 LGHNA and CDR2 YSLEER come from the germline V gene. The CDR3 spans 17 residues. The CDR3 spells CASSQVIAGAVTDPQYF. In nucleotides, the CDR3 is TGCGCCAGCAGCCAAGTAATAGCGGGGGCCGTCACAGATCCGCAGTATTTT.

This clonotype came up a few times. The rearrangement uses TRBV9 and TRBJ1-6, with a tentative D call TRBD1 (6 bases). This CDR3 comprises 15 residues. The germline CDR1 and CDR2 sequences are SGDLS and YYNGEE. V was pared by 4 bases and J by 5 bases, with 13 bases between. CDR3 sequence reads: CASSSGTINNSPLHF. For the CDR3, the DNA is TGTGCCAGCAGCTCGGGGACAATTAATAATTCACCCCTCCACTTT.

The rearrangement links TRBV20-1 to TRBJ1-1, with TRBD1 matching over 7 bases. Germline CDR1 reads DFQATT; CDR2 reads SNEGSKA (reference sequence). J was trimmed by 3 bases and V by 6 bases; bases with no gene match: 4. The CDR3 is 12 residues long. This CDR3 reads CSAGGRDTEAFF. The CDR3, as DNA: TGCAGTGCAGGGGGCAGGGACACTGAAGCTTTCTTT.

This clonotype was observed a few times. The chain recombines TRBV29-1 with TRBJ1-2; D gene ambiguous. Germline V lookup: CDR1 SQVTM, CDR2 ANQGSEA. The CDR3 length is 15 residues. Trimming took off 0 bases at V and 4 bases at J, with 15 bases between the two ends. CDR3 DNA sequence: TGCAGCGTTGAAGATCGTAACGTGGAGCCCTATGGCTACACCTTC. Its translation: CSVEDRNVEPYGYTF.

The table lists this clonotype with many counts. The rearrangement links TRBV12-3 or TRBV12-4 to TRBJ2-7; perhaps TRBD2 as D (5 bases). The CDR3 consists of 12 residues. The germline V and J ends were trimmed by 4 bases and 4 bases, with 8 bases remaining between them. For the CDR3, the DNA is TGTGCCAGCAGTTCGGGGAATTACGAGCAGTACTTC. Translated: CASSSGNYEQYF.

This chain connects TRBV6-5 to TRBJ2-5, with D uncertain. The DNA end is more similar to TRBJ2-7, so the J call may be wrong. The CDR3 sequence is 13 residues long. Germline CDR1 is MNHEY and CDR2 is SVGAGI. The CDR3 is CASSYRPNYEQYF. The CDR3 nucleotides are TGTGCCAGCAGTTATCGGCCCAACTACGAGCAGTACTTC.

The chain uses TRBV6-2 or TRBV6-3 and TRBJ2-7; the D gene is possibly TRBD2 (6 bases). The CDR3 consists of 15 residues. Germline lookup yields CDR1 MNHEY and CDR2 SVGEGT. Trimming pared 3 bases from V and 4 bases from J, leaving 16 bases between. As DNA, the CDR3 is TGTGCCAGCAGTTATGGCGGGGTCGATAGGTACGAGCAGTACTTC. Its translation is CASSYGGVDRYEQYF.

The V and J genes are TRBV11-2 and TRBJ2-7; 8 nucleotides align to TRBD2. CDR3 size: 15 residues. Germline CDR1 SGHAT, CDR2 FQNNGV. The ends lost 5 bases at V and 7 bases at J; junction bases unmatched: 13. The CDR3: CASSPLSGRLWEQYF. The CDR3 DNA sequence: TGTGCCAGCAGCCCGTTAAGCGGGAGATTATGGGAGCAGTACTTC.

This chain joins TRBV5-1 and TRBJ2-3, with D possibly being TRBD1 (5 bases). Germline V gene data show CDR1 as SGHRS and CDR2 as YFSETQ. V was clipped by 2 bases and J by 0 bases, with 10 bases between them. This CDR3 is 15 amino acids long. The CDR3: CASSLEGASTDTQYF. The CDR3 nucleotides are TGCGCCAGCAGCTTAGAAGGGGCGAGCACAGATACGCAGTATTTT.

This clonotype was recorded a few times. The CDR3 region is CASSDKRWEFF. The CDR3 DNA follows: TGTGCCAGCAGTGACAAGCGTTGGGAGTTCTTC. V usage is TRBV6-5 and J usage is TRBJ2-1; no clear D gene. Germline CDR1 reads MNHEY; CDR2 reads SVGAGI. This CDR3 contains 11 residues. V was pared by 5 bases and J by 14 bases, with 13 bases between.

This chain uses TRBV5-6 with TRBJ2-5, with D possibly TRBD1 on 5 matching bases. The J call may be mistaken, given a closer DNA end match to TRBJ2-7. This CDR3 spans 14 amino acids. Germline CDR1 and CDR2: SGHDT and YYEEEE. The CDR3 here is CASSYRQKTYEQYF. CDR3 DNA: TGTGCCAGCAGCTACCGACAGAAAACCTACGAGCAGTACTTC.

This clonotype was picked up one time. V gene TRBV6-2 or TRBV6-3 combines with J gene TRBJ1-6, with D possibly TRBD1 on 5 matching bases. This CDR3 is 16 amino acids long. CDR1 MNHEY and CDR2 SVGEGT come from the germline V gene. V was trimmed by 5 bases and J by 6 bases, leaving 17 bases between them. The CDR3 sequence is CASSPRGSEPNSPLHF. Here the CDR3 DNA reads TGTGCCAGCAGTCCTCGGGGCAGCGAACCTAATTCACCCCTCCACTTT.

The J gene is TRBJ2-1, the V gene TRBV29-1; the match to TRBD2 covers 13 bases. The CDR3 runs to 17 residues. J was trimmed by 0 bases and V by 6 bases; bases with no gene match: 8. CDR1 is SQVTM, CDR2 ANQGSEA, per germline. This chain's CDR3 is CSVGGLAGLSSYNEQFF. The CDR3 DNA reads TGCAGCGTCGGGGGACTAGCGGGGCTTAGCTCCTACAATGAGCAGTTCTTC.

V is TRBV7-2 and J is TRBJ2-4, with D perhaps being TRBD1 or TRBD2 (5 bases each). The CDR3 is made up of 17 amino acids. The V gene's germline CDR1 is SGHTA and CDR2 FQGNSA. Trimming cost V 0 bases and J 0 bases, with 12 bases left between them. DNA for the CDR3: TGTGCCAGCAGCTTAGCGGGACGGCTTCTAGCCAAAAACATTCAGTACTTC. Its translation: CASSLAGRLLAKNIQYF.

This clonotype was detected a few times. This chain uses TRBV29-1 with TRBJ2-1; D gene ambiguous. Germline V gives CDR1 SQVTM, CDR2 ANQGSEA. The CDR3 has 11 amino acids. V dropped 0 bases and J dropped 7 bases, with 4 bases sitting between them. The CDR3 protein is CSVEDGNEQFF. CDR3 bases: TGCAGCGTTGAAGATGGGAATGAGCAGTTCTTC.

This clonotype appeared a few times. The rearrangement links TRBV9 to TRBJ2-1, with a tentative D call TRBD2 (5 bases). Trimming removed 0 bases at V and 0 bases at J, with 10 bases between. This CDR3 spans 16 amino acids. Germline values: CDR1 SGDLS, CDR2 YYNGEE. The CDR3 region is CASSVAPGSSYNEQFF. The CDR3 DNA reads TGTGCCAGCAGCGTAGCCCCGGGGAGCTCCTACAATGAGCAGTTCTTC.